This is a list of T cell receptor beta chains from one sample in a study of response to subunit inactivated influenza vaccine. TCRdb used MiXCR to reprocess the RT-PCR reads, holding one entry per CDR3 protein. The sample lists under 800,000 distinct CDR3 sequences, 14% occurring once. This sample comprised PBMCs from blood, obtained 14 days before vaccination. The receptors were gathered from a man aged 50 to 59 who received an inactivated influenza vaccine. Each CDR3 is given without its conserved first and last residue. A row's size may be missing; if present it is once, few, many or a size class.

V	size	J	length	CDR3
TRBV29-1	many	TRBJ1-1	11	SVVGARNTEAF
TRBV7-3	few	TRBJ2-3	12	ASSLAGGQDTQY
TRBV28	few	TRBJ1-2	11	ASSFFPEFGYT
TRBV4-3	-	TRBJ2-1	11	ASSQELRNEQF
TRBV7-9	-	TRBJ1-2	14	ASSPLSGRGDYGYT
TRBV19	few	TRBJ2-7	13	ASRNPGQGSYEQY
TRBV29-1	many	TRBJ2-3	14	SVVGKRGRSTDTQY
TRBV24-1	-	TRBJ2-3	11	ATSNPSSDTQY
TRBV4-2	-	TRBJ2-5	13	ASSPRGEVRETQY
TRBV20-1	many	TRBJ2-1	14	SARDRSRSRYNEQF
TRBV7-9	few	TRBJ1-3	13	ASSLGLLSGNTIY
TRBV20-1	-	TRBJ2-3	13	SASGTGTSTDTQY
TRBV20-1	-	TRBJ1-4	12	SARRQTLGEKLF
TRBV11-2	few	TRBJ2-5	15	ASSLDGTDFIQETQY
TRBV12-3/TRBV12-4	few	TRBJ1-3	14	ASSLFGARSGNTIY
TRBV5-1	few	TRBJ2-1	9	ASSWMNEQF
TRBV15	many	TRBJ2-1	13	ATSRDLEGWNEQF
TRBV2	-	TRBJ2-1	13	ASSGPDRAYNEQF
TRBV9	few	TRBJ1-3	12	ASTGTATGNTIY
TRBV6-2/TRBV6-3	-	TRBJ1-2	11	ASSFRVAYGYT
TRBV9	-	TRBJ2-2	12	ASTTRGQTGELF
TRBV6-5	-	TRBJ2-5	11	ASSYSQGTTQY
TRBV12-3/TRBV12-4	-	TRBJ2-7	12	ASSSTANSYEQY
TRBV4-3	few	TRBJ2-3	15	ASSPNAGPDSTDTQY
TRBV12-3/TRBV12-4	many	TRBJ1-5	11	ASTPGGTQPQH
TRBV12-3/TRBV12-4	few	TRBJ2-1	12	ASSSAPSGREQF
TRBV5-1	-	TRBJ2-7	14	ASSWLAGENSYEQY
TRBV12-3/TRBV12-4	many	TRBJ1-1	13	ASSHHRSWDTEAF
TRBV18	few	TRBJ2-5	14	ASSQQGGRHQETQY
TRBV28	-	TRBJ2-7	11	ASATSGAYEQY
TRBV5-1	-	TRBJ2-3	16	ASSPSPVDRSGPDTQY
TRBV6-4	-	TRBJ1-2	8	ASSDSGVT
TRBV11-2	many	TRBJ2-1	15	ASSPRNSGSSYNEQF
TRBV20-1	-	TRBJ2-7	10	SGQRGGYEQY
TRBV4-3	few	TRBJ1-2	10	ASSQAWGGYT
TRBV10-3	-	TRBJ2-2	14	AISGGREGPTGELF
TRBV6-2/TRBV6-3	few	TRBJ2-2	12	ASRPQSTTGELF
TRBV5-8	-	TRBJ2-7	12	ASTSLGASYEQY
TRBV5-1	few	TRBJ1-1	13	ASSLGSPGVGEAF
TRBV7-3	-	TRBJ1-1	11	TSSLYEDTEAF
TRBV7-2	many	TRBJ2-5	10	ASSIGLATQY
TRBV29-1	-	TRBJ2-3	12	SVGWERESDTQY
TRBV4-3	many	TRBJ2-1	14	ASSQDRDRGSNEQF
TRBV7-2	many	TRBJ2-7	12	ASSLSQGLYEQY
TRBV15	-	TRBJ1-4	14	ATSRDRLSGNEKLF
TRBV30	few	TRBJ2-5	11	AWARLAPETQY